These 18 T cell receptor beta chains came from one sample sequenced in a study of brain metastases from non-small cell lung cancer. The method was immunoSEQ multiplex PCR; TCRdb's version includes in-frame clones alone and lacks a portion of them. The table lists approximately 600 clones, approximately 89% of them singletons. Sequencing used tumor-adjacent normal tissue. These receptors came from a donor aged 40 or older with non-small cell lung cancer.

This chain links TRBV12-3 or TRBV12-4 with TRBJ2-7; TRBD1 might be the D (6 bases). V was cut by 2 bases and J by 6 bases, with 11 bases left in between. The CDR3 extends over 13 amino acids. In DNA form, the CDR3 reads TGTGCCAGCAGTTTACAGGGGTCGGGCGAGCAGTACGTC. Translating gives CASSLQGSGEQYV.

The rearrangement links TRBV6-5 to TRBJ2-2, with a tentative D call TRBD2 (6 bases). V dropped 10 bases and J dropped 4 bases, with 10 bases sitting between them. CDR3 length: 12 residues. CDR1 and CDR2 (germline): MNHEY, SVGAGI. For the CDR3, the DNA is TGTGCCACCGATAGCGGCACCGGGGAGCTGTTTTTT. Protein: CATDSGTGELFF.

V usage is TRBV4-3 and J usage is TRBJ1-1; 7 bases match TRBD1. The CDR3 is 18 residues long. The V segment lost 5 bases and the J segment 4 bases; nucleotides outside the gene matches: 19. The germline gives CDR1 LGHNA, CDR2 YSLEER. The CDR3 loop is CASSYSRTGGGTATEAFF. In DNA form, the CDR3 reads TGCGCCAGCAGCTACTCCCGGACAGGAGGGGGGACAGCCACTGAAGCTTTCTTT.

The chain recombines TRBV19 with TRBJ1-1; D remains unclear. V was pared by 5 bases and J by 0 bases, with 13 bases between. This CDR3 comprises 15 residues. CDR1 is LNHDA and CDR2 is SQIVND in the germline V gene (reference sequence). This CDR3 reads CASSPLSSMNTEAFF. CDR3 DNA sequence: TGTGCCAGTAGTCCCCTAAGTTCGATGAACACTGAAGCTTTCTTT.

V gene TRBV12-5 combines with J gene TRBJ2-5; D might be TRBD2 (5 bases). CDR1 and CDR2 (germline): LGHNT, FRNRAP. Trimming stripped 4 bases from V and 5 bases from J, with 20 bases between. The length of the CDR3 is 16 residues. CDR3 in amino acids: CASGSPFNRRLETQYF. In DNA, the CDR3 is TGTGCTAGTGGTTCCCCATTCAATCGGAGGCTGGAGACCCAGTACTTC.

The chain couples TRBV29-1 to TRBJ1-2; a possible D gene is TRBD1 (5 bases). Germline CDR1 and CDR2: SQVTM and ANQGSEA. V lost 0 bases and J lost 6, with 8 bases in between. The CDR3 consists of 12 residues. The CDR3 spells CSVEEGGDGYTF. The CDR3, as DNA: TGCAGCGTTGAAGAGGGAGGGGATGGCTACACCTTC.

V and J are TRBV6-5 and TRBJ1-1; D not resolved. V lost 5 bases, J lost 8 bases, and 15 bases lay in between. Germline CDR1 reads MNHEY; CDR2 reads SVGAGI. This CDR3 comprises 13 residues. The CDR3 here is CASSPGVGFEAFF. The CDR3 DNA reads TGTGCCAGCAGTCCCGGCGTAGGATTCGAAGCTTTCTTT.

The rearrangement joins TRBV7-8 to TRBJ2-7; 12 bases align to TRBD1. Per germline, CDR1 SGHVS and CDR2 FQNEAQ. This CDR3 contains 14 residues. V trimming: 3 bases; J trimming: 4 bases; junction bases outside the gene matches: 1. The CDR3 DNA reads as TGTGCCAGCAGCTTGGGACAGGGGGCTTACGAGCAGTACTTC. Its translation is CASSLGQGAYEQYF.

The chain combines TRBV12-3 or TRBV12-4 with TRBJ1-5; D gene ambiguous. The CDR3 consists of 13 residues. Trimming stripped 3 bases from V and 6 bases from J, with 9 bases between. CDR3 nucleotides: TGTGCCAGCAGTTTGATCGGGAGTCAGCCCCAGCATTTT. Translated, it gives CASSLIGSQPQHF.

The chain links TRBV12-3 or TRBV12-4 to TRBJ2-3; the match to TRBD2 covers 10 bases. The CDR3 is 13 residues long. Unmatched junction bases numbered 1, after V lost 6 bases and J lost 4 bases. The CDR3 nucleotides are TGTGCCAGCAGGGGACTAGCGTCAGATACGCAGTATTTT. It yields the protein CASRGLASDTQYF.

V and J are TRBV9 and TRBJ1-4; the D is unclear. Between the trimmed V and J ends, which lost 0 bases and 6 bases, there was a span of 12 bases. The CDR3 contains 15 residues. The germline V gene encodes CDR1 SGDLS and CDR2 YYNGEE. CDR3 nucleotides: TGTGCCAGCAGCGTAGACGGTGAGGTGGATGAAAAACTGTTTTTT. This sequence encodes CASSVDGEVDEKLFF.

The chain employs TRBV4-3 and TRBJ2-1; D is uncertain. The germline V and J ends were trimmed by 0 bases and 7 bases, with 22 bases remaining between them. The germline V gene encodes CDR1 LGHNA and CDR2 YSLEER. This CDR3 has 18 residues. CDR3 amino acids: CASSQDPRPASLQNEQFF. The CDR3 DNA follows: TGCGCCAGCAGCCAAGATCCGCGTCCAGCCTCCTTACAGAATGAGCAGTTCTTC.

The J gene is TRBJ1-5, the V gene TRBV19; perhaps TRBD1 as D (5 bases). The CDR3 has 13 amino acids. Germline loops: CDR1 LNHDA, CDR2 SQIVND (reference sequence). The V gene lost 10 bases and the J gene lost 4 bases, with 14 bases spanning the gap. This CDR3 reads CATRDSPNQPQHF. For the CDR3, the DNA is TGTGCCACCCGGGACTCCCCTAATCAGCCCCAGCATTTT.

This chain joins TRBV7-2 and TRBJ2-5; 7 nucleotides align to TRBD1. The CDR3 is 19 residues long. CDR1 is SGHTA and CDR2 is FQGNSA in the germline V gene. The V segment lost 1 base and the J segment 2 bases; nucleotides outside the gene matches: 16. CDR3 amino acids: CASSLVPRARGTAQETQYF. CDR3 DNA sequence: TGTGCCAGCAGCTTAGTACCCCGCGCACGAGGGACAGCGCAAGAGACCCAGTACTTC.

This chain joins TRBV3-1 (or the pseudogene TRBV3-2) and TRBJ1-1; D not resolved. Trimming stripped 1 base from V and 6 bases from J, with 9 bases between. Germline assignment: CDR1 LGHDT and CDR2 YNNKEL (reference sequence). The CDR3 runs 13 residues. The CDR3 region has the DNA TGTGCCAGCAGCCAAGGTGCGGGATCTGAAGCTTTCTTT. This codes for CASSQGAGSEAFF.

J is TRBJ2-1 and V is TRBV30; TRBD2 aligns across 15 bases. Germline values: CDR1 GTSNPN, CDR2 SVGIG (reference sequence). There are 18 residues in the CDR3. V was clipped by 3 bases and J by 3 bases; unmatched bases: 9. The CDR3 sequence: CAWRDPMGLAGGYNEQFF. The CDR3 bases are TGTGCCTGGAGGGATCCTATGGGACTAGCGGGAGGCTACAATGAGCAGTTCTTC.

V and J are TRBV7-9 and TRBJ2-1, with TRBD1 matching 7 bases. V dropped 5 bases and J dropped 5; count of bases not matched to a gene: 9. The CDR3 spans 15 residues. From germline, CDR1 is SEHNR and CDR2 FQNEAQ (reference sequence). As DNA, the CDR3 is TGTGCCAGCAGCATCTTGGGACAGCCACACAATGAGCAGTTCTTC. The encoded protein is CASSILGQPHNEQFF.

This rearrangement joins TRBV24-1 to TRBJ2-3; D is unclear. CDR3 length: 17 amino acids. V was clipped by 0 bases and J by 0 bases, with 12 bases between them. CDR1 is KGHDR, CDR2 SFDVKD, per germline. The CDR3 here is CATSDLGHGDSTDTQYF. The DNA of the CDR3 is TGTGCCACCAGTGATTTGGGCCATGGGGATAGCACAGATACGCAGTATTTT.